This T cell receptor (beta chain) was captured in a study of blood T cell repertoires in COVID-19. Study at large: Samples of COVID-19 (acute and convalescent) were obtained from the United States, Italy and Spain. T cells, B-cell-depleted T cells, or PBMCs supplied cDNA or gDNA.

TCRdb keeps only in-frame clones here, not all; method: immunoSEQ multiplex PCR. The table records about 360,000 clones, nearly 90% of them present only once. Living in 20 to 30 US areas, the participants were between about 18 and 100 years of age. Clinical histories supplied by participants themselves formed the basis of cohort assignment. This CDR3 contains 13 residues. V was clipped by 5 bases and J by 6 bases; unmatched bases: 3. CDR1 and CDR2 (germline): SEHNR, FQNEAQ (reference sequence). This sequence joins TRBV7-9 and TRBJ1-4; 7 positions agree with TRBD1. Sequenced material: PBMCs or T cells enriched from blood (not recorded which). This receptor was obtained from a woman between 35 and 50 years old with acute COVID-19. The CDR3 sequence: CASSLGGYEKLFF. The CDR3 DNA reads as TGTGCCAGCAGCCTAGGGGGCTATGAAAAACTGTTTTTT.